Listed here are 21 T cell receptor beta chains from one sample, sequenced in a study of shared clonotypes between healthy human individuals. Repertoires were generated with immunoSEQ multiplex PCR, while TCRdb's copy carries only in-frame clones and drops some. The repertoire has 2.3 million or so clones, 90% to 95% of them found once; the top ten carry 0.39%. Input material: naive CD4+ T cells from PBMCs. This sample's subset: CD45RA+ positively selected. These receptors came from a man younger than 30 in good health. Some clones in this sample may be carry-over from other donors' samples.

V is TRBV7-9 and J is TRBJ1-3; 8 nucleotides align to TRBD1. The CDR3 length is 17 residues. The V gene end was trimmed by 4 bases and the J gene end by 0 bases; junction bases not matched to a gene: 8. Germline CDR1 is SEHNR and CDR2 is FQNEAQ (reference sequence). The CDR3, as DNA: TGTGCCAGCAGCTATCAGGGGGCGCAGCTCTCTGGAAACACCATATATTTT. The encoded protein is CASSYQGAQLSGNTIYF.

The rearrangement joins TRBV28 to TRBJ2-5, with D perhaps matching TRBD1 (6 bases). CDR3 length: 15 amino acids. V lost 2 bases to trimming and J lost 4 bases, with 14 bases between them. Germline assignment: CDR1 MDHEN and CDR2 SYDVKM. CDR3 sequence: CASSLAQGFGETQYF. The CDR3 bases are TGTGCCAGCAGTTTAGCACAGGGATTCGGAGAGACCCAGTACTTC. Full variable domain (outside the CDR3, taken from reference TRBV28 and TRBJ2-5): DVKVTQSSRYLVKRTGEKVFLECVQDMDHENMFWYRQDPGLGLRLIYFSYDVKMKEKGDIPEGYSVSREKKERFSLILESASTNQTSMYLCASSLAQGFGETQYFGPGTRLLVL.

The rearrangement joins TRBV28 to TRBJ1-3, with 9 bases that match TRBD1. The CDR3 covers 14 residues. The germline V gene encodes CDR1 MDHEN and CDR2 SYDVKM. The V and J ends lost 8 bases and 4 bases, in that order; junction bases with no gene match: 6. This chain's CDR3 is CASRTGDGGNTIYF. CDR3 nucleotide sequence: TGTGCCAGCCGGACAGGGGATGGGGGAAACACCATATATTTT.

The chain links TRBV5-4 to TRBJ2-3; 10 bases map to TRBD1. V shed 1 base and J 6 bases; nucleotides not matched to a gene: 8. The germline CDR1 and CDR2 sequences are SGHNT and YYREEE (reference sequence). This CDR3 is 16 amino acids long. The CDR3 spells CASSLLGQGNADTQYF. CDR3 nucleotides: TGTGCCAGCAGCTTGTTGGGACAGGGGAACGCGGATACGCAGTATTTT.

This chain connects TRBV7-6 to TRBJ2-7; no reliable D call. V lost 1 base and J lost 2, with 3 bases in between. The CDR3 extends over 12 amino acids. Germline V gives CDR1 SGHVS, CDR2 FNYEAQ. The CDR3 bases are TGTGCCAGCAGCTTAGATGCCTACGAGCAGTACTTC. Translated, it gives CASSLDAYEQYF. Together with reference TRBV7-6 and TRBJ2-7, the CDR3 gives the full variable domain: GAGVSQSPRYKVTKRGQDVALRCDPISGHVSLYWYRQALGQGPEFLTYFNYEAQQDKSGLPNDRFSAERPEGSISTLTIQRTEQRDSAMYRCASSLDAYEQYFGPGTRLTVT.

Comments on this clone: This same CDR3 is encoded by further DNA sequences in the sample. This sequence joins TRBV5-1 and TRBJ2-1, with 11 bases identical to TRBD1. From germline, CDR1 is SGHRS and CDR2 YFSETQ. Germline trimming cut 4 bases from V and 7 bases from J; bases unmatched to any gene: 7. The CDR3 length is 15 residues. The CDR3 spells CASSPGTGGPNEQFF. The CDR3 DNA reads as TGCGCCAGCAGCCCAGGGACAGGGGGTCCGAATGAGCAGTTCTTC.

The rearrangement uses TRBV7-2 and TRBJ2-7, with a tentative D call TRBD1 (6 bases). Deletions cut 5 bases from V and 7 bases from J, with 15 bases between. CDR1 is SGHTA and CDR2 is FQGNSA in the germline V gene. This CDR3 has 13 residues. As DNA, the CDR3 is TGTGCCAGCAGCCCGACAGGACCTCGGGAGCAGTACTTC. Translation: CASSPTGPREQYF.

CDR3 DNA: TGCGCCAGCTCCCGGGGGACCCCCACTGAAGCTTTCTTT. Its translation: CASSRGTPTEAFF. The chain is built from TRBV5-1 and TRBJ1-1, with D possibly TRBD1 on 5 matching bases. There are 13 residues in the CDR3. V lost 7 bases and J 4 bases, leaving 14 bases between the germline ends. CDR1 SGHRS and CDR2 YFSETQ come from the germline V gene.

A note on this clone: The same CDR3 is also encoded by other DNA sequences in this sample. The V and J genes are TRBV5-8 and TRBJ2-3; no firm D call. The CDR3 loop spans 12 amino acids. CDR1 and CDR2 (germline): SGHTS, YDEGEE. Deletions cut 1 base from V and 5 bases from J, with 5 bases between. CDR3 region: CASSLLGDTQYF. The CDR3 nucleotides read TGTGCCAGCAGCTTGTTAGGAGATACGCAGTATTTT. The variable domain in full, completed from reference TRBV5-8 and TRBJ2-3, reads EAGVTQSPTHLIKTRGQQATLRCSPISGHTSVYWYQQALGLGLQFLLWYDEGEERNRGNFPPRFSGRQFPNYSSELNVNALELEDSALYLCASSLLGDTQYFGPGTRLTVL.

The V and J genes are TRBV14 and TRBJ2-3, with D perhaps being TRBD1 or TRBD2 (6 bases each). The CDR3 extends over 16 amino acids. V was trimmed by 0 bases and J by 0 bases, leaving 10 bases between them. Germline values: CDR1 SGHDN, CDR2 FVKESK. CDR3 DNA sequence: TGTGCCAGCAGCCAAGATTCGGGGGCGAGCACAGATACGCAGTATTTT. Translation gives CASSQDSGASTDTQYF.

The count of this clone is one. This chain uses TRBV29-1 with TRBJ1-5; D perhaps matches TRBD1 (5 bases). Germline V CDR1 and CDR2: SQVTM, ANQGSEA. This CDR3 is 13 amino acids long. Between the trimmed V and J ends, which lost 5 bases and 8 bases, there was a span of 16 bases. CDR3 sequence reads: CSVSTQGGEPQHF. The CDR3 bases are TGCAGCGTTTCTACTCAGGGAGGGGAGCCCCAGCATTTT.

The rearrangement uses TRBV6-4 and TRBJ2-2; the D gene is possibly TRBD2 (5 bases). V lost 6 bases and J 0 bases, leaving 14 bases between the germline ends. The germline V gene has CDR1 MRHNA and CDR2 SNTAGT. The CDR3 consists of 16 residues. The CDR3 coding sequence is TGTGCCAGCAGCTTACGGACTGGCGCGAACACCGGGGAGCTGTTTTTT. It encodes CASSLRTGANTGELFF.

The V gene is TRBV10-3, the J gene TRBJ1-5; D is perhaps TRBD1 (6 bases). V lost 3 bases to trimming and J lost 2 bases, with 11 bases between them. The CDR3 spans 15 residues. Germline V gene lookup returns CDR1 ENHRY and CDR2 SYGVKD. CDR3 sequence (DNA): TGTGCCATCAGTGACCAGGGGATTGGCAATCAGCCCCAGCATTTT. Translating gives CAISDQGIGNQPQHF.

V is TRBV19 and J is TRBJ2-7; no reliable D call. Trimming stripped 1 base from V and 2 bases from J, with 12 bases between. The V gene's germline CDR1 is LNHDA and CDR2 SQIVND (reference sequence). The CDR3 covers 15 residues. The CDR3 region has the DNA TGTGCCAGTAGTATAGGCCCTCAATTGGCCTACGAGCAGTACTTC. It yields the protein CASSIGPQLAYEQYF.

On this clone: Within the sample, other DNA sequences also encode this same CDR3. The chain is built from TRBV18 and TRBJ1-4; D gene uncertain. V shed 3 bases and J shed 3 bases, with 8 bases lying between them. Germline V CDR1 and CDR2: KGHSH, LQKENI. The CDR3 has 14 amino acids. The CDR3 nucleotides are TGTGCCAGCTCACCGGGCACCGCTAATGAAAAACTGTTTTTT. The encoded protein is CASSPGTANEKLFF.

The rearrangement uses TRBV19 and TRBJ2-5, with 9 nucleotides matching TRBD1. The germline V gene has CDR1 LNHDA and CDR2 SQIVND (reference sequence). The CDR3 runs to 15 residues. The ends lost 5 bases at V and 5 bases at J; junction bases unmatched: 9. The CDR3 loop is CASSRGQGIGETQYF. Here the CDR3 DNA reads TGTGCCAGTAGTCGGGGACAGGGAATAGGGGAGACCCAGTACTTC.

This rearrangement joins TRBV28 to TRBJ1-5; 12 bases fit TRBD1. Germline V gene data show CDR1 as MDHEN and CDR2 as SYDVKM. The CDR3 spans 15 residues. V was clipped by 8 bases and J by 1 base; unmatched bases: 3. The CDR3 sequence: CASGTGGSSNQPQHF. The CDR3 region has the DNA TGTGCCAGCGGGACAGGGGGCTCCAGCAATCAGCCCCAGCATTTT.

The CDR3 sequence: CASSLEGSPIYNEQFF. In DNA form, the CDR3 reads TGCGCCAGCAGCTTGGAGGGCTCCCCGATCTACAATGAGCAGTTCTTC. The chain couples TRBV5-1 to TRBJ2-1; D gene unclear. The germline V and J ends were trimmed by 0 bases and 3 bases, with 13 bases remaining between them. This CDR3 contains 16 residues. Germline V gives CDR1 SGHRS, CDR2 YFSETQ.

A remark on this clone: This sample includes further DNA sequences coding for the same CDR3. V is TRBV9 and J is TRBJ2-5; D gene unclear. The germline gives CDR1 SGDLS, CDR2 YYNGEE. Between the trimmed V and J ends, which lost 0 bases and 0 bases, there was a span of 6 bases. The CDR3 is 14 residues long. DNA of the CDR3: TGTGCCAGCAGCGTAGGTGGGAACCAAGAGACCCAGTACTTC. It codes for CASSVGGNQETQYF.

The chain recombines TRBV14 with TRBJ2-7; 7 positions agree with TRBD1. The CDR3 runs 14 residues. The V segment lost 6 bases and the J segment 3 bases; nucleotides outside the gene matches: 8. Germline V CDR1 and CDR2: SGHDN, FVKESK. Written as DNA, the CDR3 is TGTGCCAGCAGAAAAACAGGGGAGTTCTACGAGCAGTACTTC. Translated, it gives CASRKTGEFYEQYF.

The rearrangement links TRBV7-3 to TRBJ2-2; no clear D gene. CDR3 size: 18 residues. Germline V CDR1 and CDR2: SGHTA, FQGTGA. V was shortened by 5 bases and J by 0 bases, with 19 bases between the two germline ends. The CDR3 loop is CASSPWLLTKTNTGELFF. As DNA, the CDR3 is TGTGCCAGCAGCCCTTGGCTACTAACAAAAACGAACACCGGGGAGCTGTTTTTT.